A single sample gave rise to the 14 T cell receptor beta chains below, sequenced in a study of T-cell reconstitution after alpha-beta-depleted transplantation in children. Using unique molecular identifiers, the investigators prepared the TCRbeta library. TCRdb reanalysed the PCR reads using MiXCR and keeps one entry per CDR3 protein. In the table there are some 450,000 distinct CDR3 sequences, approximately 42% of which are singletons. The sequencing used PBMCs, collected before TCRalphabeta/CD19-depleted stem cell transplant. The receptors were sampled from a girl aged 2-10 years with aplastic anemia, due to receive a stem cell transplant.

This chain uses TRBV4-1 with TRBJ2-7; a possible D gene is TRBD2 (5 bases). The germline CDR1 and CDR2 sequences are MGHRA and YSYEKL. Trimming took 0 bases from V and 6 from J, leaving 15 bases between them. The CDR3 is 15 amino acids. The CDR3 loop reads CASSQDVLEGREQYF. DNA of the CDR3: TGCGCCAGCAGCCAAGATGTACTAGAGGGTCGCGAGCAGTACTTC.

The table lists this clonotype with a few counts. The chain couples TRBV9 to TRBJ2-2; D is undetermined. CDR3 size: 15 residues. The germline gives CDR1 SGDLS, CDR2 YYNGEE. V lost 1 base to trimming and J lost 0 bases, with 7 bases between them. CDR3 nucleotide sequence: TGTGCCAGCAGCGTAACCAGCGCGAACACCGGGGAGCTGTTTTTT. The encoded protein is CASSVTSANTGELFF.

V usage is TRBV28 and J usage is TRBJ1-2, with 8 positions matching TRBD1. V was clipped by 2 bases and J by 3 bases; unmatched bases: 5. Germline V CDR1 and CDR2: MDHEN, SYDVKM. There are 15 residues in the CDR3. The CDR3 sequence: CASSLGQGWDYGYTF. The CDR3 nucleotides read TGTGCCAGCAGTTTAGGACAGGGCTGGGACTATGGCTACACCTTC.

The chain is built from TRBV7-9 and TRBJ1-2; 8 bases map to TRBD1. Trimming removed 1 base from V and 6 bases from J; junction bases left unmatched: 4. This CDR3 contains 14 residues. CDR1 is SEHNR, CDR2 FQNEAQ, per germline (reference sequence). The CDR3 loop reads CASSLEVTGDGYTF. The CDR3 DNA follows: TGTGCCAGCAGCTTAGAAGTGACAGGGGATGGCTACACCTTC.

V and J are TRBV5-1 and TRBJ2-7; 7 bases are shared with TRBD2. This CDR3 comprises 15 residues. Germline V CDR1 and CDR2: SGHRS, YFSETQ. The ends lost 7 bases at V and 4 bases at J; junction bases unmatched: 14. DNA of the CDR3: TGCGCCAGCCGCGGGAGTGAGACCCCTCAGTACGAGCAGTACTTC. Translating gives CASRGSETPQYEQYF.

V gene TRBV28 combines with J gene TRBJ1-5; TRBD1 matches 7 bases. The CDR3 runs 15 residues. CDR1 is MDHEN and CDR2 is SYDVKM in the germline V gene. Trimming took 6 bases from V and 4 from J; bases not matched to a gene: 9. The CDR3 coding sequence is TGTGCCAGCAGCCCCACAGGGGCTTTTAATCAGCCCCAGCATTTT. Its protein product is CASSPTGAFNQPQHF. The full variable domain, completed using reference TRBV28 and TRBJ1-5, is DVKVTQSSRYLVKRTGEKVFLECVQDMDHENMFWYRQDPGLGLRLIYFSYDVKMKEKGDIPEGYSVSREKKERFSLILESASTNQTSMYLCASSPTGAFNQPQHFGDGTRLSIL.

The V gene is TRBV7-9, the J gene TRBJ1-2, with a weak D call TRBD1 (6 bases). The germline CDR1 and CDR2 sequences are SEHNR and FQNEAQ (reference sequence). There are 15 residues in the CDR3. Trimming removed 5 bases from V and 3 bases from J, with 16 bases in between. The CDR3 region is CASSLETGVYYGYTF. As DNA, the CDR3 is TGTGCCAGCAGCCTCGAGACAGGTGTCTACTATGGCTACACCTTC.

This clonotype came up many times. V usage is TRBV10-3 and J usage is TRBJ2-3; possible D gene TRBD2, 6 bases. Germline V gene lookup returns CDR1 ENHRY and CDR2 SYGVKD. The V and J ends lost 0 bases and 0 bases respectively, with 16 bases between them. The CDR3 runs to 18 residues. The CDR3 loop is CAISESGGGGPSTDTQYF. The DNA of the CDR3 is TGTGCCATCAGTGAGTCGGGAGGTGGCGGACCTAGCACAGATACGCAGTATTTT.

The gene calls are TRBV5-1 and TRBJ1-1; 7 positions match TRBD1. The V and J ends lost 4 bases and 5 bases, in that order; junction bases with no gene match: 11. The CDR3 extends over 15 amino acids. Germline CDR1 SGHRS, CDR2 YFSETQ. The CDR3 region has the DNA TGCGCCAGCAGCGGGGCACCGGGACAGTCGACTGAAGCTTTCTTT. This encodes CASSGAPGQSTEAFF.

This clonotype has only one observation. The chain combines TRBV20-1 with TRBJ2-3, with a possible D match to TRBD1 (6 bases). Trimming cost V 3 bases and J 1 base, with 14 bases left between them. Germline V gene lookup returns CDR1 DFQATT and CDR2 SNEGSKA (reference sequence). This CDR3 comprises 15 residues. CDR3: CSARSGQIRTDTQYF. The CDR3 bases are TGCAGTGCTAGGTCGGGACAAATTCGCACAGATACGCAGTATTTT.

CDR3 protein: CSASSTLDTFYEQYF. DNA of the CDR3: TGCAGTGCTAGTTCCACCCTGGACACCTTCTACGAGCAGTACTTC. The V and J genes are TRBV20-1 and TRBJ2-7; D might be TRBD1 (5 bases). The germline V and J ends were trimmed by 3 bases and 3 bases, with 18 bases remaining between them. The CDR3 sequence is 15 residues long. CDR1 and CDR2 (germline): DFQATT, SNEGSKA (reference sequence).

This rearrangement joins TRBV20-1 to TRBJ2-7; TRBD1 matches 7 bases. V lost 6 bases to trimming and J lost 3 bases; unmatched junction nucleotides: 8. Germline V gene sequence: CDR1 DFQATT, CDR2 SNEGSKA (reference sequence). This CDR3 is 13 amino acids long. The DNA of the CDR3 is TGCAGTGCAACCGGGACAGAATTCTACGAGCAGTACTTC. This encodes CSATGTEFYEQYF.

This clonotype was recorded at least ten times. V gene TRBV5-1 combines with J gene TRBJ1-1; 7 bases agree with TRBD1. The ends lost 0 bases at V and 0 bases at J; junction bases unmatched: 2. This CDR3 has 15 residues. Per the germline V gene, CDR1 is SGHRS and CDR2 is YFSETQ. Here the CDR3 reads CASSLDRGMNTEAFF. CDR3 DNA sequence: TGCGCCAGCAGCTTGGACAGGGGAATGAACACTGAAGCTTTCTTT.

V usage is TRBV20-1 and J usage is TRBJ2-3; D is perhaps TRBD2 (5 bases). CDR3 length: 13 amino acids. Germline V gene data show CDR1 as DFQATT and CDR2 as SNEGSKA (reference sequence). Trimming removed 5 bases from V and 5 bases from J, with 14 bases in between. CDR3 in amino acids: CSAPRGLLDTQYF. The CDR3, as DNA: TGCAGTGCTCCAAGAGGGTTATTAGATACGCAGTATTTT.